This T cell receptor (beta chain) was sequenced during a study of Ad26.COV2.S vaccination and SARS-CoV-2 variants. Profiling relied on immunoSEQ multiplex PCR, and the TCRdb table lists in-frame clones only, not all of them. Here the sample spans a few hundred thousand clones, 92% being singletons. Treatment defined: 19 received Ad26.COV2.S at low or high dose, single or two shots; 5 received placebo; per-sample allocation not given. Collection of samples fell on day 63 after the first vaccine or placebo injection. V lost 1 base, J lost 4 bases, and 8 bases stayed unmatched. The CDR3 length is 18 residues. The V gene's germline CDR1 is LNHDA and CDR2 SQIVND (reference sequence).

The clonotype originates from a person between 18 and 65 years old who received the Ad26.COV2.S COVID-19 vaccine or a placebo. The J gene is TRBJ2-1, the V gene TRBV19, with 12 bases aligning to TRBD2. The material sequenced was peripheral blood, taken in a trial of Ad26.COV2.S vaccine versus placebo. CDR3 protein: CASSIVGKLAGGYNEQFF. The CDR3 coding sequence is TGTGCCAGTAGTATAGTAGGGAAACTAGCGGGGGGATACAATGAGCAGTTCTTC.